The rows below give T cell receptor beta chains drawn from one sample of a study of identical twins. TCRdb recomputed calls from the 5' RACE reads with MiXCR, one row per CDR3 protein. Counted here are around 690,000 distinct CDR3 sequences, roughly 20% occurring once; the ten biggest clones make up about 4.5%. These data also formed part of another study, on T cells expressing NK-cell markers.

Sample: PBMCs. Receptor source: a woman under 30 in good health. CDR3s include the opening cysteine and the closing phenylalanine or tryptophan. D genes are given only for firm matches. The size field is filled for only some rows; it gives once, few, many or a size class.

J: TRBJ2-7; size: .; D: TRBD2; V: TRBV11-2; DNA: TGTGCCAGCAGCTTAGATAGGATCCGCGGGGGCTACGAGCAGTACTTC; CDR3: CASSLDRIRGGYEQYF
J: TRBJ2-3; size: few; D: TRBD2; V: TRBV4-2; DNA: TGTGCCAGCAGCCAGACCACTAGCGGGGGGGCTGTAGATACGCAGTATTTT; CDR3: CASSQTTSGGAVDTQYF
J: TRBJ2-3; size: few; D: TRBD2; V: TRBV9; DNA: TGTGCCAGCAGCATTACTAGCGGGGGAGGATCAGATACGCAGTATTTT; CDR3: CASSITSGGGSDTQYF
J: TRBJ2-3; size: .; D: .; V: TRBV27; DNA: TGTGCCAGCAGTTTGGTAGGACATGGCACAGATACGCAGTATTTT; CDR3: CASSLVGHGTDTQYF
J: TRBJ1-1; size: .; D: TRBD1; V: TRBV29-1; DNA: TGCAGCGCTTACGGGGACAGGGGGGAAGCTTTCTTT; CDR3: CSAYGDRGEAFF
J: TRBJ1-4; size: .; D: TRBD1; V: TRBV5-1; DNA: TGCGCCAGCAGCGATGGGACAGCAACTAATGAAAAACTGTTTTTT; CDR3: CASSDGTATNEKLFF
J: TRBJ2-3; size: .; D: .; V: TRBV5-1; DNA: TGCGCCAGCAGCCCTTTGGGGATCAACACAGATACGCAGTATTTT; CDR3: CASSPLGINTDTQYF
J: TRBJ2-3; size: .; D: TRBD2; V: TRBV4-3; DNA: TGCGCCAGCAGCCAGGGTACCGGGACTAGCGGGAGCGCAGATACGCAGTATTTT; CDR3: CASSQGTGTSGSADTQYF
J: TRBJ2-1; size: many; D: .; V: TRBV20-1; DNA: TGCAGTGCTAGAGACCCCCGGACTCACATCTACAATGAGCAGTTCTTC; CDR3: CSARDPRTHIYNEQFF
J: TRBJ2-7; size: many; D: .; V: TRBV5-1; DNA: TGCGCCAGCAGCTCCCTAGCGAGCTCCTACGAGCAGTACTTC; CDR3: CASSSLASSYEQYF
J: TRBJ2-5; size: .; D: .; V: TRBV12-3/TRBV12-4; DNA: TGTGCCAGCAGTTCCCTAGGGATGGTAGAGACCCAGTACTTC; CDR3: CASSSLGMVETQYF
J: TRBJ2-1; size: many; D: .; V: TRBV2; DNA: TGTGCCAGCACGAAAGAGTGGGACAATGAGCAGTTCTTC; CDR3: CASTKEWDNEQFF
J: TRBJ1-4; size: .; D: .; V: TRBV5-1; DNA: TGCGCCAGCAGCGGAAGGACACCTGCAACTAATGAAAAACTGTTTTTT; CDR3: CASSGRTPATNEKLFF
J: TRBJ2-1; size: few; D: TRBD2; V: TRBV10-3; DNA: TGTGCCATCAGTGGGGGACTAGCGGGAGATGGGGCTGAGCAGTTCTTC; CDR3: CAISGGLAGDGAEQFF
J: TRBJ2-7; size: .; D: .; V: TRBV18; DNA: TGTGCCAGCTCGCCGGGACCCAAGGGATCCGAGCAGTACTTC; CDR3: CASSPGPKGSEQYF
J: TRBJ1-1; size: many; D: .; V: TRBV27; DNA: TGTGCCAGCAGTTTACATCGGGGCACTGAAGCTTTCTTT; CDR3: CASSLHRGTEAFF
J: TRBJ2-1; size: .; D: .; V: TRBV5-1; DNA: TGCGCCAGCAGATCTACAGGGTCCCACAATGAGCAGTTCTTC; CDR3: CASRSTGSHNEQFF
J: TRBJ1-6; size: few; D: .; V: TRBV20-1; DNA: TGCAGTGCTAGAGATCCTGGACTAGGTAATTCACCCCTCCACTTT; CDR3: CSARDPGLGNSPLHF
J: TRBJ2-7; size: .; D: .; V: TRBV4-1; DNA: TGCGCCAGCAGCCATTACAAAGGGACCTACGAGCAGTACTTC; CDR3: CASSHYKGTYEQYF
J: TRBJ1-1; size: .; D: TRBD1; V: TRBV7-3; DNA: TGTGCCAGCAGCTTAACGGACAGGACCATGAACACTGAAGCTTTCTTT; CDR3: CASSLTDRTMNTEAFF
J: TRBJ2-3; size: few; D: .; V: TRBV20-1; DNA: TGCAGTGCTAGAGATCGAGTCGCTGGCACGCAGTATTTT; CDR3: CSARDRVAGTQYF
J: TRBJ2-5; size: .; D: .; V: TRBV20-1; DNA: TGCAGTGCTAGAGACGGATTGGGCCAAGAGACCCAGTACTTC; CDR3: CSARDGLGQETQYF
J: TRBJ2-2; size: .; D: .; V: TRBV7-8; DNA: TGTGCCAGCAGCTTAGGACGGGGGACCTCGAACACCGGGGAGCTGTTTTTT; CDR3: CASSLGRGTSNTGELFF
J: TRBJ2-5; size: few; D: .; V: TRBV27; DNA: TGTGCCAGCACTCCGGGACTCGCGTACCAAGAGACCCAGTACTTC; CDR3: CASTPGLAYQETQYF
J: TRBJ2-2; size: many; D: TRBD2; V: TRBV10-3; DNA: TGTGCCATCAGCCATCAGCGGGGGAGGAACACCGGGGAGCTGTTTTTT; CDR3: CAISHQRGRNTGELFF
J: TRBJ2-3; size: many; D: TRBD1; V: TRBV20-1; DNA: TGCGGTTGTGGGGACAGGGGCACAGATACGCAGTATTTT; CDR3: CGCGDRGTDTQYF
J: TRBJ2-2; size: .; D: .; V: TRBV20-1; DNA: TGCAGTGCTAGATCGGGAGTGTCAGGGGAGCTGTTTTTT; CDR3: CSARSGVSGELFF
J: TRBJ2-7; size: many; D: .; V: TRBV4-3; DNA: TGCGCCAGCAGCCAAGGTGATAGCGGAACCTACGAGCAGTACTTC; CDR3: CASSQGDSGTYEQYF
J: TRBJ2-1; size: .; D: .; V: TRBV7-2; DNA: TGTGCCAGCAGCTTCGGGCAGGCTAGCGCGGCCCGGCGGGAGCAGTTCTTC; CDR3: CASSFGQASAARREQFF